This record covers a single T cell receptor (beta chain). The length of the CDR3 is 14 residues. This record belongs to a study of control samples from healthy donors and cancer patients. The repertoire was sequenced with immunoSEQ multiplex PCR; TCRdb's copy has only in-frame clones and lacks some. The sample lists roughly 120,000 clones; about 95% were seen once. Specimen: blood. The sequence derives from a man aged 25-40 years in good health. The rearrangement uses TRBV21-1 and TRBJ1-6; the tabulated D call, TRBD1, remains unverified against the DNA. TRBV21-1 is a pseudogene locus. The CDR3 DNA reads TGTGCCAGCAGCAATACAGGGGTGACTTCACCCCTCCACTTT. This codes for CASSNTGVTSPLHF.